This T cell receptor beta chain came from a study of OX40 agonist ivuxolimab in advanced cancers. Study-level findings and limits: Low normalized T-cell clonal expansion was additionally recorded for some nonresponders.

Sequencing used immunoSEQ multiplex PCR; TCRdb keeps in-frame clones, though not all of them. The sample shows 40,000 to 60,000 clones, roughly 85% of them seen only once. About this clone: The antigen is not known.

Trimming took 6 bases from V and 7 from J, leaving 10 bases between them. This CDR3 has 11 amino acids. Germline V gene data show CDR1 as MNHEY and CDR2 as SVGAGI. The chain uses TRBV6-5 and TRBJ2-7; D perhaps matches TRBD1 (5 bases). This specimen was CD4+ or CD8+ T cells sorted from blood, taken in a trial of the OX40 agonist ivuxolimab. The source is an adult with an advanced solid tumor such as melanoma, head and neck, liver or kidney cancer. CDR3 sequence (DNA): TGTGCCAGCAGCTGGGGCGATGAGCAGTACTTC. Residues: CASSWGDEQYF.